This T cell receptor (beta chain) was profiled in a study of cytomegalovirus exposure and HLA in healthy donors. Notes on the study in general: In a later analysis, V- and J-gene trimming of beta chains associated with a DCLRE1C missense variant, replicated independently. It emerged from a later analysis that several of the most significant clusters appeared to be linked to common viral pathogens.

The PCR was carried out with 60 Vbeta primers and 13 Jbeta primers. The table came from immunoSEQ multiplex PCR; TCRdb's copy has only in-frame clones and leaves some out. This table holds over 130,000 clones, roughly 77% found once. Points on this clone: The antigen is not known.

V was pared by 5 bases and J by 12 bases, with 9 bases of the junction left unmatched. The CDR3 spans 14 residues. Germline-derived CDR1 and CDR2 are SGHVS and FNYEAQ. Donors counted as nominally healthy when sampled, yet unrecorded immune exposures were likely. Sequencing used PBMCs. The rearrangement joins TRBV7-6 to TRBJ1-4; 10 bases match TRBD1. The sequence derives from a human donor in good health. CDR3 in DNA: TGTGCCAGCAGCCCCGGGACAGGGGCGGATGAACTGTTTTTT. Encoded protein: CASSPGTGADELFF.